This T cell receptor beta chain appears in the sequencing data of a study of CD8 T cells in ankylosing spondylitis. Overall study findings and caveats: As for the disease-linked clones, they showed a CD8+ phenotype and occurred at relatively low frequencies in peripheral blood. Disease-linked clones reportedly showed significant enrichment in matched ankylosing spondylitis synovial fluid.

Molecular-barcoded quantitative 5'-RACE produced these TCR beta libraries. TCRdb itself ran the 5' RACE reads through MiXCR, one entry per CDR3 protein. Of 90,000 to 100,000 distinct CDR3 sequences in the sample, about 8.3% were seen once. This CDR3 has 11 residues. Germline V gene lookup returns CDR1 SGHTA and CDR2 FQGNSA. V was clipped by 5 bases and J by 7 bases, with 8 bases between them. With regard to this clonotype: Its antigen is unidentified.

The chain joins TRBV7-2 to TRBJ1-2; no clear D. The receptor was isolated from a male donor with ankylosing spondylitis or in good health (not recorded which). The sample consisted of blood, either unsorted or a sorted T cell fraction (not recorded which). The CDR3 reads CASSDRSGYTF. The DNA of the CDR3 is TGTGCCAGCAGCGACCGATCTGGCTACACCTTC.